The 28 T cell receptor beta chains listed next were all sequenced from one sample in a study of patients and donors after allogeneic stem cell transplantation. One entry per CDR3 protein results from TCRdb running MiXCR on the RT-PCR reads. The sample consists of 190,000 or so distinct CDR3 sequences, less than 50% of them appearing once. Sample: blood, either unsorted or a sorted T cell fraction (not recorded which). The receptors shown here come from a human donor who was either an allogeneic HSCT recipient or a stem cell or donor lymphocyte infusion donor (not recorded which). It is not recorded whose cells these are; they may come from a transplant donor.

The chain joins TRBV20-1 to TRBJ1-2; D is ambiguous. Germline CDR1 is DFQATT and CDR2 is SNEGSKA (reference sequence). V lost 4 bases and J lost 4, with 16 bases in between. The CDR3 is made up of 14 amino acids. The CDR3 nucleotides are TGCAGTGCTAAGAAGGACGGGTTACCCTATGGCTACACCTTC. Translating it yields CSAKKDGLPYGYTF.

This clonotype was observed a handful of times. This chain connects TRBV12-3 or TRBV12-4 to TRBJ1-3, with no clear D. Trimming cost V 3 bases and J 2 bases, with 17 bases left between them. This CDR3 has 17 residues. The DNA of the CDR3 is TGTGCCAGCAGTTTCCGGGAAGGAGGGAGCCCTGGAAACACCATATATTTT. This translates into CASSFREGGSPGNTIYF.

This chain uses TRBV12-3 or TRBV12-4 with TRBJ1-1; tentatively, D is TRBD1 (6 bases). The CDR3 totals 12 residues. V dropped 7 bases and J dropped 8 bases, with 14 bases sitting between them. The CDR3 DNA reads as TGTGCCAGCACCAAGGGGGGTAGGGAAGCTTTCTTT. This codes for CASTKGGREAFF.

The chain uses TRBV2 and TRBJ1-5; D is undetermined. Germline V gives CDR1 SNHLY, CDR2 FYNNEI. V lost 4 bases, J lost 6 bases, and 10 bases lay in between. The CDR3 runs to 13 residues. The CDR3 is CASSAEGVQPQHF. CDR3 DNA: TGTGCCAGCAGTGCCGAGGGAGTTCAGCCCCAGCATTTT.

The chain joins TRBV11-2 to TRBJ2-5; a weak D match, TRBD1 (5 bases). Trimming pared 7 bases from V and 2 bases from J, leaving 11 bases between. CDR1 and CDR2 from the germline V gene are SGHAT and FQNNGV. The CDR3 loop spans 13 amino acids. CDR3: CASNSPGQETQYF. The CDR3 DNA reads TGTGCCAGCAACTCCCCAGGGCAAGAGACCCAGTACTTC.

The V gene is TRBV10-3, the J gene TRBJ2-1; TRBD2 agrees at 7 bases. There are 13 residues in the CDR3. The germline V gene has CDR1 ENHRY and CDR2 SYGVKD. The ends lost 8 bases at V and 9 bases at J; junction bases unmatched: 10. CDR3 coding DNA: TGTGCCATCTCCCGGGACTACCCTCCTGAGCAGTTCTTC. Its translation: CAISRDYPPEQFF.

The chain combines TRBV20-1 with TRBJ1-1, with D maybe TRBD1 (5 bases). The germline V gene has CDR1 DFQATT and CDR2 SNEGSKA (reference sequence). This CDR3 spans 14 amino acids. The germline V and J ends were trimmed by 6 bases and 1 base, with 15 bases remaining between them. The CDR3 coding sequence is TGCAGTGCCCTCAGAGGGGCCCCGAACACTGAAGCTTTCTTT. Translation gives CSALRGAPNTEAFF.

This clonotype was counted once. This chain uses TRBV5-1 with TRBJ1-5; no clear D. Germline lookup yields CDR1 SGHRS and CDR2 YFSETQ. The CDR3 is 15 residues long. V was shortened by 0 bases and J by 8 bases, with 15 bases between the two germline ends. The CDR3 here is CASSLGAGPPEPQHF. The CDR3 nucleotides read TGCGCCAGCAGCTTGGGGGCAGGTCCGCCAGAGCCCCAGCATTTT.

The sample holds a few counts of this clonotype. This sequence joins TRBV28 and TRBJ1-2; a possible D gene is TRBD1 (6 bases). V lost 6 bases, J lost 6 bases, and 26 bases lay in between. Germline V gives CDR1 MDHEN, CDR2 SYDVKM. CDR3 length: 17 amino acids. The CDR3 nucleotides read TGTGCCAGCAGCCCCGGGGGCCGAAGGGAATTGAGAGATGGCTACACCTTC. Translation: CASSPGGRRELRDGYTF.

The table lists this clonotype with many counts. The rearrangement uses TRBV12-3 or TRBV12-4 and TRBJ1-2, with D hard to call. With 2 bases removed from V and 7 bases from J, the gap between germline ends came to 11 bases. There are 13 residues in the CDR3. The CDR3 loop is CASSLIGSPGYTF. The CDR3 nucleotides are TGTGCCAGCAGTTTAATTGGGTCCCCTGGCTACACCTTC.

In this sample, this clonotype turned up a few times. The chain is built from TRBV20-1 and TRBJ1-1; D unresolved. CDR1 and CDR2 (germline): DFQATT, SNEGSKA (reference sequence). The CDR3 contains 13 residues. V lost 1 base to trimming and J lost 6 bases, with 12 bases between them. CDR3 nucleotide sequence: TGCAGTGCTAGAGGCCCAGGAGCGTCTGAAGCTTTCTTT. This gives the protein CSARGPGASEAFF.

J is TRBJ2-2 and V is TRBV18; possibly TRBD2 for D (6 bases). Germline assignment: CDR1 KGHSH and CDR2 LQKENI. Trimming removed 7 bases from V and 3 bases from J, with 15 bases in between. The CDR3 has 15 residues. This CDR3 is CASLNQGGYTGELFF. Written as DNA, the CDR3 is TGTGCCAGCTTAAACCAGGGAGGATACACCGGGGAGCTGTTTTTT.

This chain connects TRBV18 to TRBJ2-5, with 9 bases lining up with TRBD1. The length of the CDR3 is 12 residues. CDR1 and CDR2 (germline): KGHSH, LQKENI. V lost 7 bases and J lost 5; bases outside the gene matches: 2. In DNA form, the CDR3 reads TGTGCCAGCTTTGGGACAGGGGAGACCCAGTACTTC. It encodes CASFGTGETQYF. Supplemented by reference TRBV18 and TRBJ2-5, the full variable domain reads NAGVMQNPRHLVRRRGQEARLRCSPMKGHSHVYWYRQLPEEGLKFMVYLQKENIIDESGMPKERFSAEFPKEGPSILRIQQVVRGDSAAYFCASFGTGETQYFGPGTRLLVL.

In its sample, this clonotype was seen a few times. CDR3 nucleotide sequence: TGCAGTGCTAGAGATCCCCGGGGGAGATACAATGAGCAGTTCTTC. This sequence encodes CSARDPRGRYNEQFF. J is TRBJ2-1 and V is TRBV20-1; D might be TRBD2 (6 bases). CDR1 is DFQATT, CDR2 SNEGSKA, per germline (reference sequence). This CDR3 region has 15 residues. Trimming cost V 0 bases and J 4 bases, with 13 bases left between them.

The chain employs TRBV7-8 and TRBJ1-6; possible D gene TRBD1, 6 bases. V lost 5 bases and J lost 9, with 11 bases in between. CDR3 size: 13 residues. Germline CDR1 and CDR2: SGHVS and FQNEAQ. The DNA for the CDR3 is TGTGCCAGCAGCATGACAGGTCTTTCACCCCTCCACTTT. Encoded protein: CASSMTGLSPLHF.

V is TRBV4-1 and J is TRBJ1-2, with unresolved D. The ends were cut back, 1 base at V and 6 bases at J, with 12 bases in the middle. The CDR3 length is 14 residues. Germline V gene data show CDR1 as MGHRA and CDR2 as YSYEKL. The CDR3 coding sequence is TGCGCCAGCAGCCAAGTGGCAGGAAGAGATGGCTACACCTTC. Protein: CASSQVAGRDGYTF.

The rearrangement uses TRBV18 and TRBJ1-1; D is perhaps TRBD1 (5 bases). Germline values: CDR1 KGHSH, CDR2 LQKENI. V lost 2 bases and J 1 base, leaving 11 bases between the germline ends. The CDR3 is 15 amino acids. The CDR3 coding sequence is TGTGCCAGCTCACCAGTTCCAGGGAAGAACACTGAAGCTTTCTTT. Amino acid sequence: CASSPVPGKNTEAFF.

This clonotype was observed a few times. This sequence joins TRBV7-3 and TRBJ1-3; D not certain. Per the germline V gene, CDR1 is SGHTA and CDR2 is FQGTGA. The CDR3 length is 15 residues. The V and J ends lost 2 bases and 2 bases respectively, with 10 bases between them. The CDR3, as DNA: TGTGCCAGCAGCTTAGCCGCTGGACCTGGAAACACCATATATTTT. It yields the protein CASSLAAGPGNTIYF.

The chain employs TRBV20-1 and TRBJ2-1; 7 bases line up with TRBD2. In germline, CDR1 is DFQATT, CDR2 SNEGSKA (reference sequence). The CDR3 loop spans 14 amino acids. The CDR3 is CSVQRGPVYNEQFF. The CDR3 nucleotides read TGCAGCGTCCAGCGGGGTCCCGTCTACAATGAGCAGTTCTTC.

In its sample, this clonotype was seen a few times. The DNA for the CDR3 is TGTGCCAGCACCCAGGGGACCTATGGCTACACCTTC. Its protein product is CASTQGTYGYTF. The V call is TRBV4-2, the J call TRBJ1-2; tentatively, D is TRBD1 (6 bases). The CDR3 length is 12 residues. With 7 bases removed from V and 4 bases from J, the gap between germline ends came to 10 bases. Germline assignment: CDR1 LGHNA and CDR2 YNFKEQ.

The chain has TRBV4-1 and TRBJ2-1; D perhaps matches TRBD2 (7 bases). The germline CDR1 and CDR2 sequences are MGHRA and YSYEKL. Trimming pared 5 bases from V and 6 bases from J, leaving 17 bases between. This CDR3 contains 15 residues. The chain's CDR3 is CASSDGGAPGNEQFF. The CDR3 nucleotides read TGCGCCAGCAGCGATGGGGGGGCTCCGGGCAATGAGCAGTTCTTC.

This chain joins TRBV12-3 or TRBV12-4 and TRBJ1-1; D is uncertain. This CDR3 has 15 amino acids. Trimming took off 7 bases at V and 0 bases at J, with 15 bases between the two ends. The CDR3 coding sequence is TGTGCCAGCATAGCTCCAGCCTTAATGAACACTGAAGCTTTCTTT. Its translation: CASIAPALMNTEAFF.

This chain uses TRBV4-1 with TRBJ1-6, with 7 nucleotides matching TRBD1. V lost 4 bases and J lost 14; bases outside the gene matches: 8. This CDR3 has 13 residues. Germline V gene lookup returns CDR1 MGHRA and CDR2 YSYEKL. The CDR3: CASSRDRDLALHF. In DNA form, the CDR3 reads TGCGCCAGCAGCCGAGACAGGGATTTGGCCCTCCACTTT.

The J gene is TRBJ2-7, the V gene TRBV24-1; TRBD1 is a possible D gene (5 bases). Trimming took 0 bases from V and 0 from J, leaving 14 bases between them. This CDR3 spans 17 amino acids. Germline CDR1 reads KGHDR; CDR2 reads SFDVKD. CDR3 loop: CATSDLQGVPASYEQYF. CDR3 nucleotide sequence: TGTGCCACCAGTGATTTGCAGGGCGTGCCGGCCTCCTACGAGCAGTACTTC.

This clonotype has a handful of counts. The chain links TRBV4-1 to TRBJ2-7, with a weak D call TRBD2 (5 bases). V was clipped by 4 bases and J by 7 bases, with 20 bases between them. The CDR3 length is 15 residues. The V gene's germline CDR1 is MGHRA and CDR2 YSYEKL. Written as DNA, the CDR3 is TGCGCCAGCAGCCCCGGAGCGGCCCTCTCCATTGAGCAGTACTTC. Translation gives CASSPGAALSIEQYF.

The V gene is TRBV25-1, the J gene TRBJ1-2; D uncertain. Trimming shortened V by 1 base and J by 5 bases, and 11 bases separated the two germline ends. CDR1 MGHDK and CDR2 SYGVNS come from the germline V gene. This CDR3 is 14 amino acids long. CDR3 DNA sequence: TGTGCCAGCAGTGAATCCGGCCTTTCATATGGCTACACCTTC. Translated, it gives CASSESGLSYGYTF.

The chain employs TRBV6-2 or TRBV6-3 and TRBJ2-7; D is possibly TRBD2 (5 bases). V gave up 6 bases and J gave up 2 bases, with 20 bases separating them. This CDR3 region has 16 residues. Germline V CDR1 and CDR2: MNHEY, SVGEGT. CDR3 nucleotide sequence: TGTGCCAGCAGCCCCCGGAGCGGCAAACTCACCTACGAGCAGTACTTC. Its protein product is CASSPRSGKLTYEQYF.

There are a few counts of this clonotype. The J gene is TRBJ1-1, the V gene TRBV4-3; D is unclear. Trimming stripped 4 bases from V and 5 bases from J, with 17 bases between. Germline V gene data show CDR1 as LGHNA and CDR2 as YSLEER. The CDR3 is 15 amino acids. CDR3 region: CASSPPPRGGTEAFF. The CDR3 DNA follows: TGCGCCAGCAGCCCGCCCCCCCGCGGAGGAACTGAAGCTTTCTTT.